The 23 T cell receptor beta chains reported below all come from one sample, sequenced in a study of cytomegalovirus exposure and HLA in healthy donors. The primer mix had 60 Vbeta and 13 Jbeta primers. The protocol was immunoSEQ multiplex PCR, while the TCRdb copy is restricted to in-frame clones and leaves out a portion. This table holds about 59,000 clones, 83% found once. The sequencing sample was made of PBMCs. The receptor source for this set is a human donor in good health.

J is TRBJ2-1 and V is TRBV6-4; TRBD2 agrees at 14 bases. Germline loops: CDR1 MRHNA, CDR2 SNTAGT. The CDR3 loop spans 15 amino acids. The V and J ends lost 4 bases and 9 bases, in that order; junction bases with no gene match: 5. CDR3 sequence reads: CASSVRTSGGSEQFF. The CDR3 nucleotides are TGTGCCAGCAGTGTCCGGACTAGCGGGGGGAGTGAGCAGTTCTTC.

For the CDR3, the DNA is TGTGCCAGCAGCCAAGATGGGATTTTAGGTCTAGCTTTGAACACCGGGGAGCTGTTTTTT. Translating it yields CASSQDGILGLALNTGELFF. The chain has TRBV14 and TRBJ2-2; TRBD2 is a possible D gene (5 bases). The germline CDR1 and CDR2 sequences are SGHDN and FVKESK. The CDR3 has 20 amino acids. V dropped 0 bases and J dropped 1 base, with 21 bases sitting between them. The variable domain in full, with the rest retrieved from reference TRBV14 and TRBJ2-2, is EAGVTQFPSHSVIEKGQTVTLRCDPISGHDNLYWYRRVMGKEIKFLLHFVKESKQDESGMPNNRFLAERTGGTYSTLKVQPAELEDSGVYFCASSQDGILGLALNTGELFFGEGSRLTVL.

This chain links TRBV21-1 with TRBJ1-5; the D call TRBD1 from the table was never checked on the DNA. TRBV21-1 is listed as a pseudogene. The CDR3 spans 19 residues. CDR3 in amino acids: CASSKGDRQKSYSNQPQHF. The CDR3, as DNA: TGTGCCAGCAGCAAAGGGGACAGGCAGAAATCGTATAGCAATCAGCCCCAGCATTTT.

The CDR3 sequence: CASRPGLAVLGIQYF. Here the CDR3 DNA reads TGTGCCAGCAGGCCGGGACTAGCGGTTCTCGGAATTCAGTACTTC. V usage is TRBV2 and J usage is TRBJ2-4; 11 bases align to TRBD2. The CDR3 runs 15 residues. Germline lookup yields CDR1 SNHLY and CDR2 FYNNEI. The junction had 11 bases not matched to a gene; V was cut back by 6 bases and J by 10 bases. Combining the CDR3 with reference TRBV2 and TRBJ2-4 gives the whole variable domain EPEVTQTPSHQVTQMGQEVILRCVPISNHLYFYWYRQILGQKVEFLVSFYNNEISEKSEIFDDQFSVERPDGSNFTLKIRSTKLEDSAMYFCASRPGLAVLGIQYFGAGTRLSVL.

This rearrangement joins TRBV11-2 to TRBJ2-1; 9 bases match TRBD1. Germline lookup yields CDR1 SGHAT and CDR2 FQNNGV. V was clipped by 1 base and J by 6 bases; unmatched bases: 7. There are 16 residues in the CDR3. The CDR3 reads CASSLVGQGYRNEQFF. CDR3 DNA: TGTGCCAGCAGCTTAGTGGGACAGGGATACCGCAATGAGCAGTTCTTC.

The chain carries TRBV11-2 and TRBJ1-1; the D is unclear. CDR3 length equals 13 residues. Trimming left V 2 bases short and J 2 bases short, with 6 bases between. Germline V gene sequence: CDR1 SGHAT, CDR2 FQNNGV. The chain's CDR3 is CASSLSVNTEAFF. The CDR3 coding sequence is TGTGCCAGCAGCTTATCAGTAAACACTGAAGCTTTCTTT.

V usage is TRBV7-2 and J usage is TRBJ2-1; TRBD1 might be the D (6 bases). There are 14 residues in the CDR3. CDR1 and CDR2 from the germline V gene are SGHTA and FQGNSA. Trimming took 2 bases from V and 9 from J, leaving 14 bases between them. The CDR3 DNA is TGTGCCAGCAGCTTAAAAGGGGGTCAATTTGAGCAGTTCTTC. It translates to CASSLKGGQFEQFF.

This chain joins TRBV27 and TRBJ2-3, with a weak D call TRBD1 (6 bases). Germline CDR1 is MNHEY and CDR2 is SMNVEV (reference sequence). This CDR3 comprises 13 residues. Trimming removed 3 bases from V and 6 bases from J, with 10 bases in between. CDR3 sequence: CASSFAGADTQYF. The CDR3 bases are TGTGCCAGCAGTTTTGCAGGGGCGGATACGCAGTATTTT.

The rearrangement uses TRBV5-1 and TRBJ1-2, with D tentatively TRBD1 (6 bases). Trimming stripped 0 bases from V and 7 bases from J, with 13 bases between. This CDR3 contains 14 residues. The germline V gene encodes CDR1 SGHRS and CDR2 YFSETQ. CDR3 in amino acids: CASSLELGGFGYTF. The CDR3, as DNA: TGCGCCAGCAGCTTGGAGTTAGGGGGATTTGGCTACACCTTC.

This clone was detected only once. At one boundary the junction diverges from the germline segment, which might be a read error. The V call is TRBV7-7, the J call TRBJ1-2, with D possibly being TRBD1 (5 bases). Germline V gene sequence: CDR1 SSHAT, CDR2 FNYEAQ (reference sequence). The CDR3 extends over 13 amino acids. CDR3 nucleotides: TGTGCTAGCAGCTTAGGGGAGAACTATGGCTACACCTTC. This sequence encodes CASSLGENYGYTF. Together with reference TRBV7-7 and TRBJ1-2, the CDR3 gives the full variable domain: GAGVSQSPRYKVTKRGQDVTLRCDPISSHATLYWYQQALGQGPEFLTYFNYEAQPDKSGLPSDRFSAERPEGSISTLTIQRTEQRDSAMYRCASSLGENYGYTFGSGTRLTVV.

V gene TRBV28 combines with J gene TRBJ1-3; possibly TRBD1 for D (6 bases). The CDR3 is 15 amino acids. Germline CDR1 MDHEN, CDR2 SYDVKM. Trimming stripped 3 bases from V and 2 bases from J, with 11 bases between. The CDR3 coding sequence is TGTGCCAGCAGTTTTACCAGGGGAGCTGGAAACACCATATATTTT. Its translation: CASSFTRGAGNTIYF.

The gene calls are TRBV29-1 and TRBJ2-1; D is ambiguous. V was cut by 7 bases and J by 0 bases, with 10 bases left in between. Germline V gene data show CDR1 as SQVTM and CDR2 as ANQGSEA. The CDR3 sequence is 13 residues long. CDR3 sequence (DNA): TGCAGCGCTTACAAAAGCTCCTACAATGAGCAGTTCTTC. The encoded protein is CSAYKSSYNEQFF.

The J gene is TRBJ2-3, the V gene TRBV7-8, with 8 nucleotides matching TRBD2. Germline CDR1 SGHVS, CDR2 FQNEAQ. The CDR3 loop spans 18 amino acids. The trim removed 3 bases at V and 0 bases at J, leaving 11 bases unmatched. CDR3 residues: CASSFSDGTRGSTDTQYF. The CDR3 DNA reads as TGTGCCAGCAGCTTTTCAGACGGGACTAGAGGCAGCACAGATACGCAGTATTTT.

The J gene is TRBJ2-5, the V gene TRBV9; D perhaps matches TRBD2 (7 bases). Between the trimmed V and J ends, which lost 2 bases and 2 bases, there was a span of 13 bases. The V gene's germline CDR1 is SGDLS and CDR2 YYNGEE. The CDR3 is 15 amino acids. The CDR3 bases are TGTGCCAGCAGCGTGGGTCGGGGGGCACAAGAGACCCAGTACTTC. Residues: CASSVGRGAQETQYF.

A single count supports this clone. The chain employs TRBV11-3 and TRBJ2-3; 9 nucleotides line up with TRBD2. CDR1 is SGHNT, CDR2 YENEEA, per germline. V lost 2 bases and J lost 6; bases outside the gene matches: 6. This CDR3 contains 15 residues. The CDR3 sequence is CASSLRASGMDTQYF. The CDR3, as DNA: TGTGCCAGCAGCTTAAGGGCTAGCGGGATGGATACGCAGTATTTT.

This chain uses TRBV6-1 with TRBJ1-2, with TRBD1 as a possible D gene (5 bases). The CDR3 loop spans 14 amino acids. V lost 4 bases and J lost 8, with 17 bases in between. Germline V CDR1 and CDR2: MNHNS, SASEGT. The CDR3 reads CASSGGLRGCGYTF. CDR3 coding DNA: TGTGCCAGCAGTGGGGGACTGCGGGGCTGCGGCTACACCTTC.

The sample holds a few counts of this clone. The V gene is TRBV9, the J gene TRBJ1-2; 7 bases align to TRBD1. Germline CDR1 reads SGDLS; CDR2 reads YYNGEE. V was clipped by 4 bases and J by 5 bases; unmatched bases: 2. This CDR3 region has 12 residues. In nucleotides, the CDR3 is TGTGCCAGCAGCCGGGACAGATATGGCTACACCTTC. As protein: CASSRDRYGYTF. The whole variable domain, filled in from reference TRBV9 and TRBJ1-2, reads DSGVTQTPKHLITATGQRVTLRCSPRSGDLSVYWYQQSLDQGLQFLIQYYNGEERAKGNILERFSAQQFPDLHSELNLSSLELGDSALYFCASSRDRYGYTFGSGTRLTVV.

The rearrangement links TRBV4-2 to TRBJ2-1; tentative D call: TRBD1 (7 bases). Germline V gene sequence: CDR1 LGHNA, CDR2 YNFKEQ. With 4 bases removed from V and 0 bases from J, the gap between germline ends came to 10 bases. The CDR3 covers 15 residues. This CDR3 is CASSRGTDSYNEQFF. CDR3 nucleotide sequence: TGTGCCAGCAGCCGCGGGACAGACTCCTACAATGAGCAGTTCTTC.

This chain uses TRBV5-1 with TRBJ2-3; D call uncertain. CDR1 is SGHRS, CDR2 YFSETQ, per germline. Trimming removed 4 bases at V and 1 base at J, with 16 bases between. The CDR3 is 16 amino acids. This chain's CDR3 is CASSVRHGSGTDTQYF. Here the CDR3 DNA reads TGCGCCAGCAGCGTGCGACATGGATCTGGCACAGATACGCAGTATTTT.

This clone has just a few counts. This chain links TRBV4-2 with TRBJ2-5; 11 bases line up with TRBD2. CDR1 and CDR2 (germline): LGHNA, YNFKEQ. Trimming at V came to 4 bases and at J to 4 bases, leaving 8 bases not matched to a gene. This CDR3 region has 16 residues. In DNA, the CDR3 is TGTGCCAGCAGCCTTTTAGCGGGAGGGCCTGGAGAGACCCAGTACTTC. It encodes CASSLLAGGPGETQYF.

The V and J genes are TRBV27 and TRBJ2-5; 7 bases are a match to TRBD1. The CDR3 extends over 15 amino acids. J was trimmed by 5 bases and V by 6 bases; bases with no gene match: 12. The V gene's germline CDR1 is MNHEY and CDR2 SMNVEV (reference sequence). The CDR3 region is CASRAEGQGVETQYF. In DNA form, the CDR3 reads TGTGCCAGCAGGGCAGAGGGGCAGGGGGTGGAGACCCAGTACTTC.

This chain joins TRBV7-3 and TRBJ2-1; 9 positions agree with TRBD2. Germline V gene data show CDR1 as SGHTA and CDR2 as FQGTGA. J was trimmed by 3 bases and V by 5 bases; bases with no gene match: 5. The CDR3 has 15 amino acids. Here the CDR3 DNA reads TGTGCCAGCAGCGTTAGCGGGGGTAACTACAATGAGCAGTTCTTC. Amino acid sequence: CASSVSGGNYNEQFF.

The CDR3 spells CASSEYGTFGRVRGNEQFF. In DNA, the CDR3 is TGTGCCAGCAGTGAATATGGGACCTTCGGCAGGGTCAGGGGAAATGAGCAGTTCTTC. The V call is TRBV2, the J call TRBJ2-1, with a possible D match to TRBD1 (6 bases). Germline lookup yields CDR1 SNHLY and CDR2 FYNNEI. V was trimmed by 2 bases and J by 7 bases, leaving 27 bases between them. The CDR3 extends over 19 amino acids.